In this sample, the clone carrying this T cell receptor (beta chain) turned up many times. At one boundary the junction diverges from the germline segment, which might be a read error. This record belongs to a study of T cell repertoires in cytomegalovirus infection. The length of the CDR3 is 14 residues. CDR1 is SSHAT, CDR2 FNYEAQ, per germline (reference sequence). From the reads, TCRdb called clonotypes with MiXCR, one entry per CDR3 protein. Altogether around 740,000 distinct CDR3 sequences are present, roughly 36% being singletons, with the ten largest covering 2.5% to 3%. The TCR was taken from a human donor in good health (CMV status not recorded). Some clones in this sample may be carry-over from other donors' samples. Material: PBMCs. V is TRBV7-7 and J is TRBJ2-2; TRBD2 matches at 7 bases. The CDR3 spells CASSMRELNGELFF. In nucleotides, the CDR3 is TGTGCTAGCAGCATGCGGGAGTTAAACGGGGAGCTGTTTTTT. Supplemented by reference TRBV7-7 and TRBJ2-2, the full variable domain reads GAGVSQSPRYKVTKRGQDVTLRCDPISSHATLYWYQQALGQGPEFLTYFNYEAQPDKSGLPSDRFSAERPEGSISTLTIQRTEQRDSAMYRCASSMRELNGELFFGEGSRLTVL.